This T cell receptor (beta chain) was observed in a study of blood T cell repertoires in COVID-19. The wider study: Acute and convalescent COVID-19 samples came from the United States, Italy and Spain. From T cells, B-cell-depleted T cells, or PBMCs came the material, which was cDNA or gDNA.

The V and J ends lost 3 bases and 0 bases respectively, with 9 bases between them. Germline CDR1 LNHDA, CDR2 SQIVND (reference sequence). The CDR3 extends over 15 amino acids. Original data processing: For nucleated cells, counts were estimated from reference gene primer amplification. The table came from immunoSEQ multiplex PCR; TCRdb's copy has only in-frame clones and leaves some out. V and J calls and clone size are those listed in that table; D and trimming were worked out from the DNA. The sample holds fewer than 85,000 clones, 80% to 90% seen once. The source of this sequence is a man aged 45-60 years with active COVID-19. The sample taken for sequencing was peripheral blood. This chain joins TRBV19 and TRBJ2-1; D gene ambiguous. CDR3 loop: CASSISPFSYNEQFF. Here the CDR3 DNA reads TGTGCCAGTAGTATCTCCCCGTTCTCCTACAATGAGCAGTTCTTC. Full variable domain (remainder filled in from reference TRBV19 and TRBJ2-1): DGGITQSPKYLFRKEGQNVTLSCEQNLNHDAMYWYRQDPGQGLRLIYYSQIVNDFQKGDIAEGYSVSREKKESFPLTVTSAQKNPTAFYLCASSISPFSYNEQFFGPGTRLTVL.